The 9 T cell receptor beta chains given below trace back to one sample, sequenced in a study of T cell repertoires in cytomegalovirus infection. TCRdb used MiXCR to reprocess the reads, holding one entry per CDR3 protein. The top ten clones hold approximately 1.6% of a sample with roughly 230,000 distinct CDR3 sequences, roughly an eighth of them seen once. Material for sequencing was PBMCs. The receptor source for this set is a human donor in good health (CMV status not recorded). Some clones in this sample may be carry-over from other donors' samples.

The sample holds many counts of this clonotype. V gene TRBV7-2 combines with J gene TRBJ2-4; D is possibly TRBD2 (6 bases). This CDR3 is built from 16 residues. The germline V gene encodes CDR1 SGHTA and CDR2 FQGNSA. Trimming pared 3 bases from V and 0 bases from J, leaving 12 bases between. The CDR3 DNA reads TGTGCCAGCAGCTTTAGCGGTGGAAGAGCCAAAAACATTCAGTACTTC. Translated: CASSFSGGRAKNIQYF.

This clonotype was counted ten times or more. J is TRBJ2-1 and V is TRBV7-3; 9 positions agree with TRBD2. V dropped 7 bases and J dropped 5; count of bases not matched to a gene: 6. The CDR3 is 14 residues long. Looked up from germline, CDR1 is SGHTA and CDR2 is FQGTGA. CDR3 sequence (DNA): TGTGCCAGCACCTCTAGCGGGGCGAACAATGAGCAGTTCTTC. It specifies CASTSSGANNEQFF.

This clonotype was detected ten times or more. The V call is TRBV19, the J call TRBJ1-6; 7 bases are a match to TRBD1. The CDR3 totals 14 residues. V shed 7 bases and J 7 bases; nucleotides not matched to a gene: 7. Germline CDR1 LNHDA, CDR2 SQIVND (reference sequence). DNA of the CDR3: TGTGCCAGTAAAAGGGGACAGAGGAATTCACCCCTCCACTTT. It encodes CASKRGQRNSPLHF.

This clonotype has more than one count but fewer than ten. This chain uses TRBV5-5 with TRBJ2-3, with D possibly being TRBD1 (7 bases). The germline gives CDR1 SGHKS, CDR2 YYEKEE (reference sequence). Deletions cut 0 bases from V and 4 bases from J, with 12 bases between. CDR3 size: 15 residues. In DNA, the CDR3 is TGTGCCAGCAGCTTGGTGGCCAGGGGGGCAGATACGCAGTATTTT. It encodes CASSLVARGADTQYF.

The V and J genes are TRBV19 and TRBJ1-2; D possibly corresponds to TRBD1 (6 bases). Germline V gene sequence: CDR1 LNHDA, CDR2 SQIVND (reference sequence). This CDR3 is built from 12 residues. The ends were cut back, 4 bases at V and 7 bases at J, with 10 bases in the middle. The CDR3 protein is CASSTRGSGYTF. In DNA form, the CDR3 reads TGTGCCAGTAGTACCAGGGGATCTGGCTACACCTTC.

This clonotype has a count of ten or more. This rearrangement joins TRBV7-2 to TRBJ2-1; D uncertain. The ends were cut back, 1 base at V and 9 bases at J, with 16 bases in the middle. The CDR3 runs 15 residues. Germline V gives CDR1 SGHTA, CDR2 FQGNSA. In DNA form, the CDR3 reads TGTGCCAGCAGCTTAGTCCATTCCTCAATGGGTGAGCAGTTCTTC. Protein product: CASSLVHSSMGEQFF.

This clonotype came up many times. The rearrangement uses TRBV6-2 or TRBV6-3 and TRBJ2-7, with D maybe TRBD1 (6 bases). The CDR3 consists of 14 residues. The germline gives CDR1 MNHEY, CDR2 SVGEGT. The V end lost 5 bases, the J end lost 13 bases, and 24 bases lay between the germline ends. The CDR3 DNA reads TGTGCCAGCAGTGGGGGCGGGTCTCCGACCCCCAGTTACTTC. Translated, it gives CASSGGGSPTPSYF.

This clonotype was recorded many times. V and J are TRBV7-2 and TRBJ1-4, with D possibly matching TRBD1 (6 bases). In germline, CDR1 is SGHTA, CDR2 FQGNSA. V was cut by 6 bases and J by 8 bases, with 19 bases left in between. The CDR3 runs 15 residues. The CDR3 nucleotides are TGTGCCAGCAGGTACACAGGGCTCGAAGGAGAAAAACTGTTTTTT. This translates into CASRYTGLEGEKLFF.

This clonotype occurred a few times. V is TRBV2 and J is TRBJ2-2; 12 nucleotides align to TRBD2. Germline loops: CDR1 SNHLY, CDR2 FYNNEI. With V trimmed by 6 bases and J by 6 bases, 8 bases remained unmatched. This CDR3 comprises 16 residues. In nucleotides, the CDR3 is TGTGCCAGCAGGGAGGGGACTAGCGGGTTCGCCGGGGAGCTGTTTTTT. This codes for CASREGTSGFAGELFF.